A single sample gave rise to the 12 T cell receptor beta chains below, sequenced in a study of spatial heterogeneity in lung cancer. Time point described: sample taken at primary tumor resection. From the 5' RACE reads, TCRdb called clonotypes with MiXCR, one entry per CDR3 protein. The sample has roughly 6,500 distinct CDR3 sequences, roughly 7.4% seen once. This specimen consisted of normal lung tissue next to the tumor, obtained at surgery. The receptors here all came from a female donor with early-stage non-small cell lung cancer.

There are many counts of this clonotype. The gene calls are TRBV6-1 and TRBJ2-2; maybe TRBD2 (6 bases). Germline loops: CDR1 MNHNS, CDR2 SASEGT. The CDR3 extends over 13 amino acids. The ends were cut back, 7 bases at V and 3 bases at J, with 9 bases in the middle. The CDR3 here is CASTVADTGELFF. For the CDR3, the DNA is TGTGCCAGCACGGTAGCGGACACCGGGGAGCTGTTTTTT.

The CDR3 DNA is TGTGCCAGCAATCCACCTAGCGGGGGGAACACAGATACGCAGTATTTT. It yields the protein CASNPPSGGNTDTQYF. This sequence joins TRBV12-3 or TRBV12-4 and TRBJ2-3, with 11 bases identical to TRBD2. The CDR3 runs 16 residues. Losses at the gene ends were 7 bases for V and 2 bases for J; bases not matched to a gene: 8.

This chain joins TRBV6-6 and TRBJ2-7, with a possible D match to TRBD2 (5 bases). Germline CDR1 reads MNHNY; CDR2 reads SVGAGI (reference sequence). Trimming took 8 bases from V and 1 from J, leaving 15 bases between them. The CDR3 extends over 14 amino acids. The CDR3 loop is CASVRELVSYEQYF. In DNA, the CDR3 is TGTGCCAGCGTCCGGGAACTAGTATCCTACGAGCAGTACTTC.

This clonotype is termed medium-sized. This chain uses TRBV29-1 with TRBJ1-4, with D maybe TRBD1 (5 bases). CDR3 length: 13 amino acids. V shed 5 bases and J shed 8 bases, with 15 bases lying between them. Germline V CDR1 and CDR2: SQVTM, ANQGSEA. DNA of the CDR3: TGCAGCGTTAAGACAGCCCTGGAGGAAAAACTGTTTTTT. Translating it yields CSVKTALEEKLFF.

By sample share, this clonotype is medium-sized (0.01 to 0.1%). The V and J genes are TRBV5-1 and TRBJ2-1; D call uncertain. The V end was cut by 4 bases, the J end by 6 bases, with 17 bases between. The V gene's germline CDR1 is SGHRS and CDR2 YFSETQ. The CDR3 has 15 amino acids. As DNA, the CDR3 is TGCGCCAGCAGCCATAGGGCGGCCGCAAGCAATGAGCAGTTCTTC. Protein product: CASSHRAAASNEQFF. The full variable domain, in which reference TRBV5-1 and TRBJ2-1 provide the parts outside the CDR3, is KAGVTQTPRYLIKTRGQQVTLSCSPISGHRSVSWYQQTPGQGLQFLFEYFSETQRNKGNFPGRFSGRQFSNSRSEMNVSTLELGDSALYLCASSHRAAASNEQFFGPGTRLTVL.

This clonotype was found many times. CDR3 amino acids: CASRPEVRRSPLHF. CDR3 DNA sequence: TGTGCCAGCAGGCCGGAGGTTCGACGGTCACCCCTCCACTTT. V and J are TRBV6-6 and TRBJ1-6, with D uncertain. The germline V and J ends were trimmed by 6 bases and 10 bases, with 16 bases remaining between them. Per germline, CDR1 MNHNY and CDR2 SVGAGI (reference sequence). The CDR3 sequence is 14 residues long.

V is TRBV6-1 and J is TRBJ2-7, with D hard to call. From germline, CDR1 is MNHNS and CDR2 SASEGT. CDR3 length: 14 amino acids. Trimming cost V 1 base and J 2 bases, with 9 bases left between them. The CDR3 coding sequence is TGTGCCAGCAGTGAAGAGGCCGGCCCCTACGAGCAGTACTTC. Amino acid sequence: CASSEEAGPYEQYF.

This clonotype counts as large. The V and J genes are TRBV4-2 and TRBJ2-3, with D perhaps matching TRBD1 or TRBD2 (5 bases each). The V end lost 4 bases, the J end lost 6 bases, and 14 bases lay between the germline ends. The germline gives CDR1 LGHNA, CDR2 YNFKEQ. The CDR3 sequence is 14 residues long. CDR3: CASSRGDGDDTQYF. CDR3 sequence (DNA): TGTGCCAGCAGCCGAGGGGACGGCGACGATACGCAGTATTTT.

Sample share makes this clonotype medium-sized. This chain links TRBV15 with TRBJ1-5; the D is unclear. The germline V gene encodes CDR1 LNHNV and CDR2 YYDKDF (reference sequence). The CDR3 has 15 amino acids. V shed 1 base and J shed 0 bases, with 7 bases lying between them. The CDR3 sequence is CATSRGVSSNQPQHF. The CDR3 DNA reads TGTGCCACCAGCAGAGGCGTGTCTAGCAATCAGCCCCAGCATTTT.

This clonotype was detected a few times. This rearrangement joins TRBV18 to TRBJ1-1; perhaps TRBD1 as D (5 bases). This CDR3 is 13 amino acids long. Germline CDR1 is KGHSH and CDR2 is LQKENI. The germline V and J ends were trimmed by 6 bases and 5 bases, with 13 bases remaining between them. CDR3 DNA sequence: TGTGCCAGCTCCCAGAGTGGGGGAACTGAAGCTTTCTTT. It yields the protein CASSQSGGTEAFF.

This clonotype was detected only a few times. This chain uses TRBV5-4 with TRBJ2-1; the D is unclear. V was pared by 3 bases and J by 9 bases, with 7 bases between. The germline CDR1 and CDR2 sequences are SGHNT and YYREEE (reference sequence). The CDR3 sequence is 11 residues long. DNA of the CDR3: TGTGCCAGCAGCTGTCAGCGTGAGCAGTTCTTC. Its translation: CASSCQREQFF.

This clonotype was seen at least ten times. The gene calls are TRBV20-1 and TRBJ1-3, with 9 bases aligning to TRBD1. The V gene's germline CDR1 is DFQATT and CDR2 SNEGSKA (reference sequence). The CDR3 covers 14 residues. Unmatched junction bases numbered 6, after V lost 6 bases and J lost 3 bases. CDR3 sequence reads: CSAVDRGYGNTIYF. The DNA for the CDR3 is TGCAGTGCCGTGGACAGGGGCTATGGAAACACCATATATTTT.